The entry below describes one TCR beta chain. Its antigen remains unknown. Primers for the PCR totalled 60 Vbeta and 13 Jbeta. Repertoires were generated with immunoSEQ multiplex PCR, while TCRdb's copy carries only in-frame clones and drops some. The sample consists of about 110,000 clones, roughly 79% of them appearing once. The data originate from a study of cytomegalovirus exposure and HLA in healthy donors. Germline V gene sequence: CDR1 SEHNR, CDR2 FQNEAQ (reference sequence). J was trimmed by 3 bases and V by 1 base; bases with no gene match: 7. This CDR3 has 16 amino acids. Notes on the study in general: In an earlier analysis, in roughly 600 donors, most V segments appeared productive either ~87% or ~30% of the time. The study recorded over 150 TCR beta chains that were cytomegalovirus-associated.

This receptor was identified in a woman in her thirties in good health and CMV-seronegative. The sequenced sample consisted of PBMCs. This chain connects TRBV7-9 to TRBJ2-7; 9 positions match TRBD1. CDR3 DNA sequence: TGTGCCAGCAGCTTAGGGGTCGGGACAGGGAGCTACGAGCAGTACTTC. Translating gives CASSLGVGTGSYEQYF.